This TCR beta chain was identified during a study of blood T cell repertoires in COVID-19. Overall study: Samples representing acute and convalescent COVID-19 were sourced from the United States, Italy and Spain. Sources were T cells, B-cell-depleted T cells, or PBMCs; the material itself was cDNA or gDNA.

Per the authors' pipeline: The assay estimated nucleated cells by amplifying reference gene primers. Libraries were prepared by immunoSEQ multiplex PCR; TCRdb keeps only in-frame clonotypes and omits some of them. The V and J calls and clone size are taken from that table; D and trimming were inferred from the DNA. The sample lists fewer than 250,000 clones; about 88% were seen once. J was trimmed by 2 bases and V by 4 bases; bases with no gene match: 8. Germline V lookup: CDR1 SGHRS, CDR2 YFSETQ. The CDR3 sequence is 15 residues long. This TCR derives from a man younger than 45 with acute or convalescent COVID-19. V usage is TRBV5-1 and J usage is TRBJ2-5; 7 nucleotides line up with TRBD1. Source material: peripheral blood. The DNA for the CDR3 is TGCGCCAGCAGCCCCGGACAGGCGAAACAAGAGACCCAGTACTTC. This translates into CASSPGQAKQETQYF.